Listed below are T cell receptor beta chains from one sample, sequenced in a study of blood T cell repertoires in COVID-19. The protocol was immunoSEQ multiplex PCR, while the TCRdb copy is restricted to in-frame clones and leaves out a portion. The sample includes fewer than 75,000 clones, around 87% of them seen just once. The sample was peripheral blood. The receptor source for this set is a man in his fifties with active COVID-19. CDR3s leave out the opening cysteine and the closing phenylalanine or tryptophan. Size values are once, few and many counts, or a class for expanded clones, and some rows have none.

V gene,clone size,CDR3 protein
TRBV29-1,.,SVHYAPGATYNEQF
TRBV20-1,.,SASRDTNEKLF
TRBV15,.,ATSGESVGKQY
TRBV28,once,ASSFIAGTYEQY
TRBV28,.,ASSLRGQGFGNTIY
TRBV5-4,.,ASSLGARPSYNEQF
TRBV29-1,once,SVQRNSNTEAF
TRBV27,.,ASSWSRASYEQY
TRBV7-2,.,ASSFYQGETQY
TRBV5-1,.,ASSLEGASTDTQY
TRBV28,.,ASRVRQGLAGANEQF
TRBV7-2,.,ASSLTQGGETQY
TRBV6-2/TRBV6-3,.,ASSYSTEWRYT
TRBV7-2,.,ASSPRQSATNEKLF
TRBV27,.,ASSRLAPEWEVSIYEQY
TRBV18,.,ASSPRRVEKLF
TRBV5-8,.,ASSGTGVDQPQH
TRBV7-2,.,ASSAETGYQPQH
TRBV5-1,.,ASSAGGGWNTEAF
TRBV7-2,.,ASSFAGWGGGQPQH
TRBV2,.,ASSSSRTGGKTQY
TRBV27,.,ASSLKGSYEQY
TRBV5-1,.,ASSGRDRGLDEQY
TRBV28,many,ATNPPGQFQPQH
TRBV27,.,ASSWVGRAEAF
TRBV30,once,AWSVLWRPEAF
TRBV4-3,few,ASSQDGGGRSPLH
TRBV5-6,.,ASSHTGEGDEKLF
TRBV7-8,.,ASSRGGDYGYT
TRBV28,.,ASTVGNTIY
TRBV7-9,.,ASSLGRLARETQY
TRBV6-5,once,ASSSGIEAF
TRBV28,.,ASSFGQGAYGYT
TRBV5-6,.,ASSAGFWEETQY
TRBV7-9,few,ASSLLPQGFGNNEQF
TRBV5-1,.,ASSEVVDSPLH